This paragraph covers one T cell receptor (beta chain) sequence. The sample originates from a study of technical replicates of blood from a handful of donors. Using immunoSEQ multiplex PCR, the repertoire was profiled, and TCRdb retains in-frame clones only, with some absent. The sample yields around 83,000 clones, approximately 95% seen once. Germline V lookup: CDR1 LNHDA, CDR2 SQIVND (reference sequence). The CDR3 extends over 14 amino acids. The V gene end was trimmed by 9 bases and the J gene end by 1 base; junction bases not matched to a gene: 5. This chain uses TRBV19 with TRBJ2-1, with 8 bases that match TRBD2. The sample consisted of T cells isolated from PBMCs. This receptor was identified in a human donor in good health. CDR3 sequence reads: CASRRGVSYNEQFF. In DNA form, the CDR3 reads TGTGCCAGCAGGCGGGGGGTATCCTACAATGAGCAGTTCTTC.